These 11 T cell receptor beta chains were all obtained from the same sample, sequenced in a study. One entry per CDR3 protein results from TCRdb running MiXCR on the 5' RACE reads. This sample carries over 40,000 distinct CDR3 sequences, approximately 22% of them seen once, and the ten largest clones take about 4%. The sorted Tregs were CD4+CD25+CD127-/low cells. Material: Tregs sorted from blood. These receptors originate from a female donor with breast cancer.

This clonotype was recorded at least ten times. J is TRBJ2-1 and V is TRBV7-3; 11 bases line up with TRBD1. The ends lost 6 bases at V and 8 bases at J; junction bases unmatched: 6. The CDR3 sequence is 14 residues long. Per the germline V gene, CDR1 is SGHTA and CDR2 is FQGTGA. The CDR3 here is CASSFRDRGDEQFF. The CDR3, as DNA: TGTGCCAGCAGTTTCCGGGACAGGGGGGATGAGCAGTTCTTC.

This chain uses TRBV28 with TRBJ1-3; D gene unclear. Germline CDR1 MDHEN, CDR2 SYDVKM. The CDR3 length is 15 residues. With 6 bases removed from V and 0 bases from J, the gap between germline ends came to 12 bases. The CDR3 region has the DNA TGTGCCAGCAGGTACCAGGCGCACTCTGGAAACACCATATATTTT. Its protein product is CASRYQAHSGNTIYF.

This clonotype was found a few times. This sequence joins TRBV6-1 and TRBJ1-5; D is perhaps TRBD1 (5 bases). V was pared by 2 bases and J by 7 bases, with 12 bases between. The CDR3 extends over 14 amino acids. Germline V gives CDR1 MNHNS, CDR2 SASEGT. CDR3 in amino acids: CASSENRGWQPQHF. The CDR3 DNA reads TGTGCCAGCAGTGAAAATAGGGGTTGGCAGCCCCAGCATTTT.

This clonotype occurred many times. The V and J genes are TRBV6-1 and TRBJ2-5; the D gene is possibly TRBD1 (7 bases). Germline V lookup: CDR1 MNHNS, CDR2 SASEGT. V lost 1 base and J 5 bases, leaving 14 bases between the germline ends. The CDR3 has 15 amino acids. CDR3 amino acids: CASSEDEGAGETQYF. The CDR3 bases are TGTGCCAGCAGTGAAGATGAGGGGGCGGGGGAGACCCAGTACTTC.

The chain combines TRBV14 with TRBJ2-3, with D uncertain. The V end was cut by 4 bases, the J end by 4 bases, with 15 bases between. The V gene's germline CDR1 is SGHDN and CDR2 FVKESK. The CDR3 extends over 15 amino acids. DNA for the CDR3: TGTGCCAGCAGCCCCTCTATGACAATTCCAGATACGCAGTATTTT. Amino acids: CASSPSMTIPDTQYF.

On this clonotype: A junction boundary mismatches the germline segment, possibly from a read error. The CDR3 nucleotides read TGTGCCGGCAGTTTAAATGATCCCAGGGGGCACACTGAAGCTTTCTTT. Its protein product is CAGSLNDPRGHTEAFF. The V gene is TRBV6-4, the J gene TRBJ1-1; 8 bases line up with TRBD1. CDR1 and CDR2 (germline): MRHNA, SNTAGT. This CDR3 has 16 amino acids.

This clonotype was observed many times. The chain is built from TRBV5-4 and TRBJ2-1, with D possibly TRBD1 on 6 matching bases. Trimming removed 0 bases from V and 3 bases from J, with 10 bases in between. CDR1 is SGHNT, CDR2 YYREEE, per germline (reference sequence). This CDR3 spans 15 amino acids. In DNA, the CDR3 is TGTGCCAGCAGCTTGGAACAGGGTCTCTACAATGAGCAGTTCTTC. Protein sequence: CASSLEQGLYNEQFF. Together with reference TRBV5-4 and TRBJ2-1, the CDR3 gives the full variable domain: ETGVTQSPTHLIKTRGQQVTLRCSSQSGHNTVSWYQQALGQGPQFIFQYYREEENGRGNFPPRFSGLQFPNYSSELNVNALELDDSALYLCASSLEQGLYNEQFFGPGTRLTVL.

The rearrangement uses TRBV3-1 and TRBJ2-2; D uncertain. V was trimmed by 3 bases and J by 7 bases, leaving 0 bases between them. Germline V CDR1 and CDR2: LGHDT, YNNKEL (reference sequence). The CDR3 is 10 residues long. CDR3 sequence: CASSHGELFF. For the CDR3, the DNA is TGTGCCAGCAGCCACGGGGAGCTGTTTTTT.

Comment on this clonotype: A clone one base away is much larger, so this may be a read error. CDR3: CASRSRMGAYNEQFF. The CDR3 DNA sequence: TGTGCCAGCAGAAGCAGGATGGGGGCATACAATGAGCAGTTCTTC. The rearrangement uses TRBV6-2 or TRBV6-3 and TRBJ2-1, with a tentative D call TRBD1 (6 bases). V was trimmed by 6 bases and J by 4 bases, leaving 16 bases between them. Germline values: CDR1 MNHEY, CDR2 SVGEGT. The CDR3 loop spans 15 amino acids.

This clonotype was recorded a few times. This chain links TRBV9 with TRBJ2-7, with D perhaps being TRBD1 or TRBD2 (6 bases each). The CDR3 covers 18 residues. Germline CDR1 reads SGDLS; CDR2 reads YYNGEE. With 3 bases removed from V and 0 bases from J, the gap between germline ends came to 22 bases. The CDR3 loop is CASSARGGLALNSYEQYF. The CDR3 bases are TGTGCCAGCAGCGCTAGAGGGGGGCTAGCGCTAAACTCCTACGAGCAGTACTTC.

To note about this clonotype: One base away lies a much larger clone, so this may be a sequencing read error. The genes are TRBV4-1 and TRBJ2-5, with TRBD2 matching 13 bases. Per germline, CDR1 MGHRA and CDR2 YSYEKL. With V trimmed by 2 bases and J by 4 bases, 10 bases remained unmatched. This CDR3 region has 18 residues. In nucleotides, the CDR3 is TGCGCCAGCAGCCAAACGCAACTAGCGGGAGGGCCGGGAGAGACCCAGTACTTC. Protein product: CASSQTQLAGGPGETQYF.